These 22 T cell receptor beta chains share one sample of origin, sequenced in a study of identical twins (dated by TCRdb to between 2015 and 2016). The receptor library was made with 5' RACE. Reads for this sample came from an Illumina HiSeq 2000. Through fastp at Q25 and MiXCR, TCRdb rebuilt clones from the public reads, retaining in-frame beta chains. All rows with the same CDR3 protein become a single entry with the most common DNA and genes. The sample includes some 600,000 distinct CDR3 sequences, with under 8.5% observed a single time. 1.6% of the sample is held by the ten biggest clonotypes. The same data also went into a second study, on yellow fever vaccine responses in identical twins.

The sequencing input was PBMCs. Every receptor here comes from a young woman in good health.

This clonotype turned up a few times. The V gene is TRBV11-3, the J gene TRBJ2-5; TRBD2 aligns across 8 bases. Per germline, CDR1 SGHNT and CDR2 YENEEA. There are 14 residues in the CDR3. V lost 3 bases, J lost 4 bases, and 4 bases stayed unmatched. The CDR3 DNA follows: TGTGCCAGCAGCTTCATAGCGGGACTAGAGACCCAGTACTTC. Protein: CASSFIAGLETQYF.

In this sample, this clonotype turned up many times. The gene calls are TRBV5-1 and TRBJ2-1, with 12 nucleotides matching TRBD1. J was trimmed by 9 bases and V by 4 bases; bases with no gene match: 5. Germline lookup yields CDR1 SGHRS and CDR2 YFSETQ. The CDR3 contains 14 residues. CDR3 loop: CASSLGQGAAEQFF. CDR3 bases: TGCGCCAGCAGCCTGGGACAGGGGGCAGCTGAGCAGTTCTTC.

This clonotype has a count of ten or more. CDR3 bases: TGCGCCAGCAGCCAAGCCGGACGAGGGAAGGATAATTCACCCCTCCACTTT. It translates to CASSQAGRGKDNSPLHF. V gene TRBV4-1 combines with J gene TRBJ1-6; no definite D call. Trimming cost V 1 base and J 5 bases, with 15 bases left between them. The CDR3 loop spans 17 amino acids. The germline V gene encodes CDR1 MGHRA and CDR2 YSYEKL.

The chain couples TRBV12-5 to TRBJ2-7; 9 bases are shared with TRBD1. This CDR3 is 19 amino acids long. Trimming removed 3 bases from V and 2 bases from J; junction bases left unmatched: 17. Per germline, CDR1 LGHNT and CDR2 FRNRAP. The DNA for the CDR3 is TGTGCTAGTGGTTTCGCCGGGACAGGGAGTCAAAGGTACGCCTACGAGCAGTACTTC. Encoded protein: CASGFAGTGSQRYAYEQYF.

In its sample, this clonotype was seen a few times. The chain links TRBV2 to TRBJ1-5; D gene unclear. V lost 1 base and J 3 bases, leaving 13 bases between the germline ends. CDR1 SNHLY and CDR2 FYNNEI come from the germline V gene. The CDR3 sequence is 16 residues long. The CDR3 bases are TGTGCCAGCAGTGAAGTTGGCGGAAGACTCAATCAGCCCCAGCATTTT. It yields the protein CASSEVGGRLNQPQHF.

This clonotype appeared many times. The CDR3 loop is CSAMLWVRGEQFF. The CDR3 region has the DNA TGCAGTGCTATGCTTTGGGTCAGGGGTGAGCAGTTCTTC. This chain connects TRBV20-1 to TRBJ2-1, with D possibly TRBD1 on 6 matching bases. The CDR3 is 13 residues long. CDR1 is DFQATT, CDR2 SNEGSKA, per germline (reference sequence). V was shortened by 4 bases and J by 9 bases, with 16 bases between the two germline ends.

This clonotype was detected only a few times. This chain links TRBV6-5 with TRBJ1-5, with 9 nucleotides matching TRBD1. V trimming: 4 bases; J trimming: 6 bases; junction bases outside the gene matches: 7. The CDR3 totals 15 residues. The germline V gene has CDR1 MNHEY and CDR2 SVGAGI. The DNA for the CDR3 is TGTGCCAGCAGTTCGGGACAGGGAAATTCTCAGCCCCAGCATTTT. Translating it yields CASSSGQGNSQPQHF.

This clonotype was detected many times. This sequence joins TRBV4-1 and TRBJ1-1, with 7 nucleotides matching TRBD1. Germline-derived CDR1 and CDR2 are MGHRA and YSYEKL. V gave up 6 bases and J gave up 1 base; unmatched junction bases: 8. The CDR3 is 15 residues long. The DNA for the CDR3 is TGCGCCAGCAGTACGACCGACAGGGCGAACACTGAAGCTTTCTTT. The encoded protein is CASSTTDRANTEAFF.

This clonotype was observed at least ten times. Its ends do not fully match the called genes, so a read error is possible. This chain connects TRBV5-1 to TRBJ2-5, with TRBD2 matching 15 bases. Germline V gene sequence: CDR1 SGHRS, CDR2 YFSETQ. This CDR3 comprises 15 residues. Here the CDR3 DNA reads TGTGCCAGCAGTCCCGGGACTAGCGGGAGGGAGACCCAGTACTTC. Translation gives CASSPGTSGRETQYF.

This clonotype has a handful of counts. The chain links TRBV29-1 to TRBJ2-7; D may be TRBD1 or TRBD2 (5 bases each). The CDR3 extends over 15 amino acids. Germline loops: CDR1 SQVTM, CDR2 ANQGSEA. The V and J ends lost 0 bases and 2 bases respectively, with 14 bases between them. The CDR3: CSVEDLRGSAYEQYF. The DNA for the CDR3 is TGCAGCGTTGAAGATCTTCGGGGCAGCGCCTACGAGCAGTACTTC.

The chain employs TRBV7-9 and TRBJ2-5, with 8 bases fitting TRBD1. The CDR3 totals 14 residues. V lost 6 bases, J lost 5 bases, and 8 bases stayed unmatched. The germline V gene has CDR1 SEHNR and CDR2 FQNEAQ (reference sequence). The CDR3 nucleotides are TGTGCCAGCAGTTACCCAGGGGGCAGGGAGACCCAGTACTTC. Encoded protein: CASSYPGGRETQYF.

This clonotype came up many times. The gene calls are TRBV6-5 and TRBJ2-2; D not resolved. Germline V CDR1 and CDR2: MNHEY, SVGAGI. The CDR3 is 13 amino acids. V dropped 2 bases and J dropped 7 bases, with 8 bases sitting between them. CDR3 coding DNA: TGTGCCAGCAGTTACCCCGGTCTCGGGGAGCTGTTTTTT. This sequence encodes CASSYPGLGELFF.

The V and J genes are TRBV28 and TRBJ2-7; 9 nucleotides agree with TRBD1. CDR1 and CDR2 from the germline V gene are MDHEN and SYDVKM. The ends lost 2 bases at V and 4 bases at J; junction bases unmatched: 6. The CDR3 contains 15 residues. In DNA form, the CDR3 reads TGTGCCAGCAGTTTAGGTGGGACAGGGTATTACGAGCAGTACGTC. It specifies CASSLGGTGYYEQYV.

The CDR3 sequence is CASSRYRSGANVLTF. The CDR3 region has the DNA TGTGCCAGCAGCCGATATAGATCTGGGGCCAACGTCCTGACTTTC. V is TRBV28 and J is TRBJ2-6; D unresolved. The germline CDR1 and CDR2 sequences are MDHEN and SYDVKM. The V and J ends lost 6 bases and 1 base respectively, with 10 bases between them. The CDR3 has 15 amino acids.

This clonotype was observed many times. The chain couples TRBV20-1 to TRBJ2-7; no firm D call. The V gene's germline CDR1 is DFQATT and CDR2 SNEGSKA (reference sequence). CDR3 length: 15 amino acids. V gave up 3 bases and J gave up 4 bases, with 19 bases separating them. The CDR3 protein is CSASPGLQILYEQYV. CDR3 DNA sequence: TGCAGTGCTAGCCCAGGCCTACAAATCCTTTACGAGCAGTACGTC.

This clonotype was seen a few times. The CDR3, as DNA: TGTGCCAGCAGCCCCGGGACAGGGCCTTCCGAGCAGTACGTC. This sequence encodes CASSPGTGPSEQYV. V is TRBV9 and J is TRBJ2-7, with 9 bases aligning to TRBD1. This CDR3 contains 14 residues. V dropped 4 bases and J dropped 6; count of bases not matched to a gene: 8. Germline values: CDR1 SGDLS, CDR2 YYNGEE.

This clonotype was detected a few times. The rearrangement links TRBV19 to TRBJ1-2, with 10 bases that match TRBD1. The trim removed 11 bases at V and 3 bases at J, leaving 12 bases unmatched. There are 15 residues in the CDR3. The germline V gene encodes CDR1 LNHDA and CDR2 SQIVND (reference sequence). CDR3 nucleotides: TGTGCCTGCAAGTGGACAGGGGGAATGGACTATGGCTACACCTTC. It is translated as CACKWTGGMDYGYTF.

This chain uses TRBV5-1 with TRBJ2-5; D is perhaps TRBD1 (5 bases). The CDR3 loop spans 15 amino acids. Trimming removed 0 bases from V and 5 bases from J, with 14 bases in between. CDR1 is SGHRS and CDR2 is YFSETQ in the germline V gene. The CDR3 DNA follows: TGCGCCAGCAGCTTGGTGGAAGGGGTCGGCGAGACCCAGTACTTC. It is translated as CASSLVEGVGETQYF. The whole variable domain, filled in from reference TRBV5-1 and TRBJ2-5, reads KAGVTQTPRYLIKTRGQQVTLSCSPISGHRSVSWYQQTPGQGLQFLFEYFSETQRNKGNFPGRFSGRQFSNSRSEMNVSTLELGDSALYLCASSLVEGVGETQYFGPGTRLLVL.

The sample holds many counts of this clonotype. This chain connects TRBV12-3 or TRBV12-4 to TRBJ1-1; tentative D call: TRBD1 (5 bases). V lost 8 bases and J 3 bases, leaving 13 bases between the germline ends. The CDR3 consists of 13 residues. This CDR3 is CASGSGTHTEAFF. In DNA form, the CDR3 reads TGTGCCAGCGGCTCCGGGACCCACACTGAAGCTTTCTTT.

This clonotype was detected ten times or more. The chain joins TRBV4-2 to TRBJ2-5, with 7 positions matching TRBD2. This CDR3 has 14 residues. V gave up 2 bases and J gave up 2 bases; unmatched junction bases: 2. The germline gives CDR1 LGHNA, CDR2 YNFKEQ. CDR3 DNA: TGTGCCAGCAGCCAACTAGCGGAACAAGAGACCCAGTACTTC. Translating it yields CASSQLAEQETQYF.

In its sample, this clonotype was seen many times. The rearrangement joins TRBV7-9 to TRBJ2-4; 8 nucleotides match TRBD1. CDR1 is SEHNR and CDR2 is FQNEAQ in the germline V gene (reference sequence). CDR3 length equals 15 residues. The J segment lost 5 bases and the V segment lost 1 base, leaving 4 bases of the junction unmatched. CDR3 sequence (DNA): TGTGCCAGCAGCTTAGTTGGCAGGGGGCAAAACATTCAGTACTTC. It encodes CASSLVGRGQNIQYF.

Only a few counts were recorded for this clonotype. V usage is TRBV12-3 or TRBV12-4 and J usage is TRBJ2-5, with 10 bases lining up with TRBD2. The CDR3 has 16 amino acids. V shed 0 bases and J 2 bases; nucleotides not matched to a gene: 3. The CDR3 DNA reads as TGTGCCAGCAGTTTAGCGCTAGCGGGAGTGCAAGAGACCCAGTACTTC. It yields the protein CASSLALAGVQETQYF.